This TCR beta chain came from a study of control samples from healthy donors and cancer patients. This clone was found once. Clones were sequenced by immunoSEQ multiplex PCR, and TCRdb holds only the in-frame ones, with some missing. The table includes fewer than 250,000 clones, roughly nine tenths detected once. The CDR3 sequence is 15 residues long. CDR1 and CDR2 (germline): MDHEN, SYDVKM. Between the trimmed V and J ends, which lost 4 bases and 0 bases, there was a span of 9 bases. This TCR derives from a young man in good health. The sample was blood. The chain joins TRBV28 to TRBJ1-4; D unresolved. The CDR3 DNA reads as TGTGCCAGCAGTTACCCCTCGACAACTAATGAAAAACTGTTTTTT. It specifies CASSYPSTTNEKLFF. Drawing the rest from reference TRBV28 and TRBJ1-4, the complete variable domain is DVKVTQSSRYLVKRTGEKVFLECVQDMDHENMFWYRQDPGLGLRLIYFSYDVKMKEKGDIPEGYSVSREKKERFSLILESASTNQTSMYLCASSYPSTTNEKLFFGSGTQLSVL.